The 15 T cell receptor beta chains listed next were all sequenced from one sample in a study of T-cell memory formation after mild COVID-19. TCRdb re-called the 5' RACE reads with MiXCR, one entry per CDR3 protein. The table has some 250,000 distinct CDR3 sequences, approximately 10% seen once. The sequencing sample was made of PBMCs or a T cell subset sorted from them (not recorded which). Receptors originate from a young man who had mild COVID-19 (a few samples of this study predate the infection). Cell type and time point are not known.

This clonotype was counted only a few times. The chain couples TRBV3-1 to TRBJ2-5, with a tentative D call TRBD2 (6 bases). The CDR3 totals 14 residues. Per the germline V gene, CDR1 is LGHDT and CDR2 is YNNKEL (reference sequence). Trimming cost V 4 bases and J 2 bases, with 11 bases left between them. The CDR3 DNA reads TGTGCCAGCAGCCTCTTCGGGGGACAAGAGACCCAGTACTTC. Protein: CASSLFGGQETQYF.

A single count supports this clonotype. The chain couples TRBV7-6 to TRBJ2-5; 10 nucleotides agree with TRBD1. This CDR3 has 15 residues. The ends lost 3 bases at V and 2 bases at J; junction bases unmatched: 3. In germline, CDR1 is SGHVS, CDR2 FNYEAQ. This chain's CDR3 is CASSLTGGEQETQYF. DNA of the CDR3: TGTGCCAGCAGCTTGACAGGGGGCGAACAAGAGACCCAGTACTTC.

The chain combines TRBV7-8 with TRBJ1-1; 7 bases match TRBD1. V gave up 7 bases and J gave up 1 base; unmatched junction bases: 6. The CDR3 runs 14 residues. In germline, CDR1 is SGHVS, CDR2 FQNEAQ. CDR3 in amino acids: CASTQDRENTEAFF. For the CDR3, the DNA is TGTGCCAGCACCCAAGACAGGGAGAACACTGAAGCTTTCTTT.

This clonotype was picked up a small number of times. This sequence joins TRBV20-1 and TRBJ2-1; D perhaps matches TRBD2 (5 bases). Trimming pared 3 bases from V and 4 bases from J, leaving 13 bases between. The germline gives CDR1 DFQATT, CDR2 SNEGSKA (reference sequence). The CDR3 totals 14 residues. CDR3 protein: CSASRGVVYNEQFF. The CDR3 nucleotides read TGCAGTGCTAGCCGGGGAGTTGTATACAATGAGCAGTTCTTC.

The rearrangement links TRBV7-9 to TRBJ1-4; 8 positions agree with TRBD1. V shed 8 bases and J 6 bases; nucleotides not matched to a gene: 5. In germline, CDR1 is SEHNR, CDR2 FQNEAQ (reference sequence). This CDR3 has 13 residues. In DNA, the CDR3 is TGTGCCAGCCGGGACAGGCTAGATGAAAAACTGTTTTTT. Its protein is CASRDRLDEKLFF.

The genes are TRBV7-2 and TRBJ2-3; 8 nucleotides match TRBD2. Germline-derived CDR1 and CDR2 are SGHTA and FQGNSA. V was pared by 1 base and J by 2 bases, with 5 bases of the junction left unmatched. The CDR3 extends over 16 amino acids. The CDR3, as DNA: TGTGCCAGCAGCTTAGATTTAGCGGGGTACACAGATACGCAGTATTTT. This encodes CASSLDLAGYTDTQYF.

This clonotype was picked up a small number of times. The DNA for the CDR3 is TGTGCCAGCAGTCCACCGGGACACTGGAACACTGAAGCTTTCTTT. Residues: CASSPPGHWNTEAFF. The chain combines TRBV7-2 with TRBJ1-1; D might be TRBD1 (6 bases). Germline CDR1 is SGHTA and CDR2 is FQGNSA. CDR3 length: 15 amino acids. With 6 bases removed from V and 1 base from J, the gap between germline ends came to 15 bases.

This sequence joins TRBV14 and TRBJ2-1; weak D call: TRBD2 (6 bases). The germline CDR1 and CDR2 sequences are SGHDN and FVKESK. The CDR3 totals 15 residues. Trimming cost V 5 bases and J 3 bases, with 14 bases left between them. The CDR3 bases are TGTGCCAGCAGCTATAGGGCGGGGAACTACAATGAGCAGTTCTTC. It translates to CASSYRAGNYNEQFF.

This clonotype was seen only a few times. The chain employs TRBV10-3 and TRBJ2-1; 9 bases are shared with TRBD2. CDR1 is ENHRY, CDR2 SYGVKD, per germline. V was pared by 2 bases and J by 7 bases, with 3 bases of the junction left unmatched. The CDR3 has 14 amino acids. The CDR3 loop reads CAISERAGGNEQFF. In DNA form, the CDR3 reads TGTGCCATCAGTGAGAGGGCGGGGGGGAATGAGCAGTTCTTC.

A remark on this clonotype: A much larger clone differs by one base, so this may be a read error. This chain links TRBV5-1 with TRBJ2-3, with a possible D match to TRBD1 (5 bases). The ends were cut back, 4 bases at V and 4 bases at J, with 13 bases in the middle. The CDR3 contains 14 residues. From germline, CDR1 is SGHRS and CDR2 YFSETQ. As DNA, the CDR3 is TGCGCCAGCAGCGTGGACATCGCGGCAGATACGCAGTATTTT. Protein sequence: CASSVDIAADTQYF. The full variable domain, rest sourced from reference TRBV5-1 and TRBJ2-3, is KAGVTQTPRYLIKTRGQQVTLSCSPISGHRSVSWYQQTPGQGLQFLFEYFSETQRNKGNFPGRFSGRQFSNSRSEMNVSTLELGDSALYLCASSVDIAADTQYFGPGTRLTVL.

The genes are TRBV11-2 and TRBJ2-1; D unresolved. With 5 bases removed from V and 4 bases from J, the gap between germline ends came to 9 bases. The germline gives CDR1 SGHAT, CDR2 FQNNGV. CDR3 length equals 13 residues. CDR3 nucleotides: TGTGCCAGCAGCGGTACTACGTACAATGAGCAGTTCTTC. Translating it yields CASSGTTYNEQFF.

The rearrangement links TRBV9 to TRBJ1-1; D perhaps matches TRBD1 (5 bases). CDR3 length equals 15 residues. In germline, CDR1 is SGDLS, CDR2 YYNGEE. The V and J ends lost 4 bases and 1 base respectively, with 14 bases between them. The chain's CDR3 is CASSFQSTANTEAFF. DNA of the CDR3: TGTGCCAGCAGCTTCCAGTCGACAGCGAACACTGAAGCTTTCTTT.

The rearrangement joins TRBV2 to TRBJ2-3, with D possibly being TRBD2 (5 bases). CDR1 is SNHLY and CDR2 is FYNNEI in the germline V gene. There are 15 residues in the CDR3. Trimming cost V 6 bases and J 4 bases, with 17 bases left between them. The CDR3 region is CASRGSAGWADTQYF. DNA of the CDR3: TGTGCCAGCAGAGGTAGCGCAGGATGGGCAGATACGCAGTATTTT.

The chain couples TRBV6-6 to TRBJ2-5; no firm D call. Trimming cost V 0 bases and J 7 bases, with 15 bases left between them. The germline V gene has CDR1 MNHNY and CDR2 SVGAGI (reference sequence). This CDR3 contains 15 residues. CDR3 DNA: TGTGCCAGCAGTTACTCGAACCAGGCCGCATCGACCCAGTACTTC. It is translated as CASSYSNQAASTQYF.

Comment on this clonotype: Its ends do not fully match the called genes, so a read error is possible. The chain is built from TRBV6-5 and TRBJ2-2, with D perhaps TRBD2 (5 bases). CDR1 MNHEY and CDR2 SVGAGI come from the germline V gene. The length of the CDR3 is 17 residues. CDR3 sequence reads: CASSYSIRRSHTGELFF. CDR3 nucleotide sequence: TGTGCCAGCAGTTACTCGATCAGGAGGAGTCACACGGGGGAGCTGTTTTTT.